Presented here are 32 T cell receptor beta chains from one specimen sequenced in a study of response to subunit inactivated influenza vaccine. A single record per CDR3 protein comes from TCRdb applying MiXCR to the RT-PCR reads. The repertoire holds around 150,000 distinct CDR3 sequences, approximately 10% seen once, with around an eighth in the top ten. Sequenced material: non-naive T cells sorted from PBMCs, taken 35 to 45 days after vaccination. These receptor sequences come from a man over 45 who received an inactivated influenza vaccine.

In this sample, this clonotype turned up a few times. This chain joins TRBV6-1 and TRBJ1-1; possibly TRBD1 for D (6 bases). The germline CDR1 and CDR2 sequences are MNHNS and SASEGT. The ends were cut back, 4 bases at V and 1 base at J, with 10 bases in the middle. This CDR3 is built from 14 residues. The CDR3 sequence: CASSAPTGNTEAFF. The CDR3 DNA is TGTGCCAGCAGTGCCCCGACAGGGAACACTGAAGCTTTCTTT.

Many counts were recorded for this clonotype. This chain connects TRBV5-1 to TRBJ2-7, with D uncertain. The ends were cut back, 0 bases at V and 2 bases at J, with 15 bases in the middle. The CDR3 is made up of 16 amino acids. The germline V gene has CDR1 SGHRS and CDR2 YFSETQ. The CDR3 protein is CASSLVGKPLPYEQYF. The CDR3, as DNA: TGCGCCAGCAGCTTGGTTGGGAAACCTTTACCCTACGAGCAGTACTTC. The full variable domain, completed using reference TRBV5-1 and TRBJ2-7, is KAGVTQTPRYLIKTRGQQVTLSCSPISGHRSVSWYQQTPGQGLQFLFEYFSETQRNKGNFPGRFSGRQFSNSRSEMNVSTLELGDSALYLCASSLVGKPLPYEQYFGPGTRLTVT.

This clonotype was observed a handful of times. The rearrangement uses TRBV7-9 and TRBJ2-3; D uncertain. Germline V gene sequence: CDR1 SEHNR, CDR2 FQNEAQ (reference sequence). This CDR3 has 14 amino acids. Trimming stripped 3 bases from V and 1 base from J, with 8 bases between. This CDR3 is CASSFDTGTDTQYF. The CDR3 DNA is TGTGCCAGCAGCTTTGATACGGGCACAGATACGCAGTATTTT.

This clonotype was detected a few times. This rearrangement joins TRBV5-4 to TRBJ2-4; no clear D. This CDR3 contains 15 residues. From germline, CDR1 is SGHNT and CDR2 YYREEE (reference sequence). V lost 0 bases, J lost 3 bases, and 10 bases lay in between. CDR3 residues: CASSLDGNSKNIQYF. CDR3 DNA: TGTGCCAGCAGCTTGGATGGTAACAGCAAAAACATTCAGTACTTC. Based on the CDR3 plus reference TRBV5-4 and TRBJ2-4, the full variable domain is ETGVTQSPTHLIKTRGQQVTLRCSSQSGHNTVSWYQQALGQGPQFIFQYYREEENGRGNFPPRFSGLQFPNYSSELNVNALELDDSALYLCASSLDGNSKNIQYFGAGTRLSVL.

This clonotype occurred a few times. The genes are TRBV19 and TRBJ1-5; D gene ambiguous. The CDR3 extends over 17 amino acids. Germline CDR1 is LNHDA and CDR2 is SQIVND (reference sequence). V lost 3 bases and J 0 bases, leaving 15 bases between the germline ends. The CDR3 DNA reads TGTGCCAGTAGTATTGGCAGAGCAACTTATAGCAATCAGCCCCAGCATTTT. As protein: CASSIGRATYSNQPQHF.

This clonotype was observed a handful of times. V and J are TRBV4-1 and TRBJ1-6; TRBD1 aligns across 7 bases. The CDR3 contains 16 residues. V gave up 1 base and J gave up 7 bases; unmatched junction bases: 7. The V gene's germline CDR1 is MGHRA and CDR2 YSYEKL. The CDR3 spells CASSQAYHRGNSPLHF. As DNA, the CDR3 is TGCGCCAGCAGCCAAGCGTACCACAGGGGCAATTCACCCCTCCACTTT.

This clonotype was observed a handful of times. CDR3 nucleotide sequence: TGTGCCAGCGCCTTCCCTCTTAAGGAGGAGCAGTTCTTC. Its protein product is CASAFPLKEEQFF. V gene TRBV6-2 or TRBV6-3 combines with J gene TRBJ2-1, with no clear D. There are 13 residues in the CDR3. In germline, CDR1 is MNHEY, CDR2 SVGEGT. Trimming stripped 8 bases from V and 10 bases from J, with 18 bases between.

A few counts support this clonotype. The V call is TRBV7-2, the J call TRBJ1-3; 9 nucleotides align to TRBD1. Per germline, CDR1 SGHTA and CDR2 FQGNSA. The junction had 7 bases not matched to a gene; V was cut back by 7 bases and J by 6 bases. The CDR3 covers 14 residues. This CDR3 is CASTRDRASNTIYF. CDR3 DNA sequence: TGTGCCAGCACCCGGGACAGGGCCTCAAACACCATATATTTT.

Many counts were recorded for this clonotype. This chain connects TRBV6-1 to TRBJ2-1; D is uncertain. Germline V lookup: CDR1 MNHNS, CDR2 SASEGT. The CDR3 is made up of 15 amino acids. The germline V and J ends were trimmed by 6 bases and 0 bases, with 12 bases remaining between them. Here the CDR3 reads CASSPGFRSYNEQFF. The DNA for the CDR3 is TGTGCCAGCAGCCCCGGGTTTCGCTCCTACAATGAGCAGTTCTTC.

In DNA form, the CDR3 reads TGTGCCAGCAGTTACTCGGACAGGGGGCGCTTACACTATGGCTACACCTTC. It encodes CASSYSDRGRLHYGYTF. The chain joins TRBV6-5 to TRBJ1-2, with TRBD1 matching 11 bases. Germline CDR1 reads MNHEY; CDR2 reads SVGAGI. Losses at the gene ends were 0 bases for V and 3 bases for J; bases not matched to a gene: 6. The CDR3 is 17 residues long.

In its sample, this clonotype was seen many times. The gene calls are TRBV20-1 and TRBJ1-5; tentative D call: TRBD1 (5 bases). Germline assignment: CDR1 DFQATT and CDR2 SNEGSKA (reference sequence). This CDR3 contains 15 residues. V dropped 2 bases and J dropped 3 bases, with 14 bases sitting between them. The CDR3 spells CSARLRDRYNQPQHF. DNA for the CDR3: TGCAGTGCTAGACTCCGCGACAGATACAATCAGCCCCAGCATTTT.

This clonotype has only a few counts. V is TRBV20-1 and J is TRBJ2-7, with TRBD1 identical over 11 bases. V trimming: 5 bases; J trimming: 6 bases; junction bases outside the gene matches: 12. Germline V lookup: CDR1 DFQATT, CDR2 SNEGSKA (reference sequence). The CDR3 is 15 amino acids. The CDR3: CSARSQDRGRAEQYF. The CDR3, as DNA: TGCAGTGCTCGCTCCCAGGACAGGGGGCGAGCCGAGCAGTACTTC.

About this clonotype itself: This may come from a read error, since a much larger clone is one base off. The chain's CDR3 is CATSDSTDRGGGYSF. In nucleotides, the CDR3 is TGTGCCACCAGTGATTCGACGGACAGGGGAGGTGGCTACTCCTTC. The V call is TRBV24-1, the J call TRBJ1-2; 9 bases map to TRBD1. Per the germline V gene, CDR1 is KGHDR and CDR2 is SFDVKD. CDR3 length: 15 residues.

This clonotype was counted only a few times. The V and J genes are TRBV5-1 and TRBJ1-1; 7 nucleotides match TRBD1. This CDR3 is 15 amino acids long. Germline loops: CDR1 SGHRS, CDR2 YFSETQ. The junction had 8 bases not matched to a gene; V was cut back by 4 bases and J by 2 bases. This CDR3 is CASSLLTGENTEAFF. In DNA, the CDR3 is TGCGCCAGCAGCCTTCTTACAGGGGAAAACACTGAAGCTTTCTTT.

In this sample, this clonotype turned up many times. The chain carries TRBV27 and TRBJ1-6; D call uncertain. CDR1 is MNHEY and CDR2 is SMNVEV in the germline V gene (reference sequence). V gave up 5 bases and J gave up 5 bases, with 7 bases separating them. The length of the CDR3 is 13 residues. The CDR3 bases are TGTGCCAGCAGTACCAACCATAATTCACCCCTCCACTTT. This gives the protein CASSTNHNSPLHF.

This clonotype was observed once. A much more abundant neighbour one base away suggests this may be a read error. Without the conserved terminal phenylalanine or tryptophan, this CDR3 likely stems from a read error. The V call is TRBV5-3, the J call TRBJ2-5; D may be TRBD2 (5 bases). TRBV5-3 falls under the ORF class, with uncertain function. The CDR3 is 19 residues long. V was trimmed by 0 bases and J by 5 bases, leaving 26 bases between them. CDR3 protein: CARSLAGVFSALGSETQYL. The CDR3 coding sequence is TGTGCCAGAAGCTTGGCGGGTGTGTTTAGCGCCCTGGGTAGCGAGACCCAGTACTTA.

The CDR3 reads CASSLSRLLGSWETQYF. In nucleotides, the CDR3 is TGTGCCAGCAGTTTATCACGACTTCTTGGGAGCTGGGAGACCCAGTACTTC. The gene calls are TRBV28 and TRBJ2-5; D is perhaps TRBD2 (5 bases). The CDR3 loop spans 17 amino acids. Germline CDR1 and CDR2: MDHEN and SYDVKM. Trimming removed 1 base from V and 5 bases from J, with 20 bases in between. Using reference TRBV28 and TRBJ2-5 for the parts outside the CDR3, the full variable domain is DVKVTQSSRYLVKRTGEKVFLECVQDMDHENMFWYRQDPGLGLRLIYFSYDVKMKEKGDIPEGYSVSREKKERFSLILESASTNQTSMYLCASSLSRLLGSWETQYFGPGTRLLVL.

The V and J genes are TRBV7-2 and TRBJ2-7; unclear D gene. CDR3 size: 12 residues. Between the trimmed V and J ends, which lost 5 bases and 7 bases, there was a span of 12 bases. Germline lookup yields CDR1 SGHTA and CDR2 FQGNSA. In nucleotides, the CDR3 is TGTGCCAGCAGCCCAAGTAGGTGGGAGCAGTACTTC. It is translated as CASSPSRWEQYF.

This clonotype was seen a few times. The junction and the germline gene differ at one end; a read error may be behind it. The gene calls are TRBV7-7 and TRBJ2-2; 9 nucleotides match TRBD1. The germline CDR1 and CDR2 sequences are SSHAT and FNYEAQ (reference sequence). The CDR3 totals 15 residues. The CDR3 DNA is TGTGCTAGCAGCTCACAGGGGGCCAACACCGGGGAGCTGTTTTTT. It yields the protein CASSSQGANTGELFF.

This clonotype has just a few counts. The chain carries TRBV6-2 or TRBV6-3 and TRBJ1-1; possibly TRBD1 for D (6 bases). The CDR3 sequence is 12 residues long. Deletions cut 5 bases from V and 9 bases from J, with 13 bases between. Germline V CDR1 and CDR2: MNHEY, SVGEGT. The CDR3 is CASSVQGTKAFF. DNA of the CDR3: TGTGCCAGCAGTGTCCAGGGGACTAAAGCTTTCTTT.

This clonotype has a count of ten or more. V is TRBV25-1 and J is TRBJ2-3; D may be TRBD2 (6 bases). CDR1 is MGHDK and CDR2 is SYGVNS in the germline V gene. The CDR3 has 14 amino acids. V was shortened by 3 bases and J by 12 bases, with 19 bases between the two germline ends. The CDR3 is CASSEVGGGRIQYF. The DNA of the CDR3 is TGTGCCAGCAGTGAGGTGGGGGGTGGACGTATTCAGTATTTT. Based on the CDR3 plus reference TRBV25-1 and TRBJ2-3, the full variable domain is EADIYQTPRYLVIGTGKKITLECSQTMGHDKMYWYQQDPGMELHLIHYSYGVNSTEKGDLSSESTVSRIRTEHFPLTLESARPSHTSQYLCASSEVGGGRIQYFGPGTRLTVL.

Concerning this clonotype itself: Being one base from a much bigger clone, this may be a read error. V gene TRBV6-1 combines with J gene TRBJ1-4; D not resolved. The CDR3 runs to 14 residues. Germline V gene data show CDR1 as MNHNS and CDR2 as SASEGT. The CDR3 region has the DNA TGTGCCAGCAGACAACACGGAAGCAATGAAAAACTGATTTTT. As protein: CASRQHGSNEKLIF.

This clonotype appeared a few times. V and J are TRBV4-3 and TRBJ1-1, with D unclear. In germline, CDR1 is LGHNA, CDR2 YSLEER. The V gene lost 4 bases and the J gene lost 5 bases, with 20 bases spanning the gap. This CDR3 contains 16 residues. As DNA, the CDR3 is TGCGCCAGCAGCCGTAGTCTGATGCGGATTGGTACTGAAGCTTTCTTT. This sequence encodes CASSRSLMRIGTEAFF.

The rearrangement joins TRBV3-1 to TRBJ2-1; 8 bases match TRBD2. Germline CDR1 and CDR2: LGHDT and YNNKEL (reference sequence). This CDR3 has 14 residues. V lost 4 bases and J lost 9; bases outside the gene matches: 8. The CDR3 region has the DNA TGTGCCAGCAGCCCACCGGGACTAGGCGCTGAGCAGTTCTTC. It yields the protein CASSPPGLGAEQFF.

This clonotype was found many times. The chain is built from TRBV27 and TRBJ2-1; possible D gene TRBD2, 5 bases. The V end was cut by 2 bases, the J end by 9 bases, with 17 bases between. This CDR3 is 15 amino acids long. Germline V lookup: CDR1 MNHEY, CDR2 SMNVEV (reference sequence). The CDR3 DNA sequence: TGTGCCAGCAGTTTAGCGGGCGTCGGGGTCAGTGAGCAGTTCTTC. Translating it yields CASSLAGVGVSEQFF.

This clonotype was seen more than once but under ten times. The chain has TRBV4-3 and TRBJ2-7, with 8 bases fitting TRBD2. Trimming cost V 5 bases and J 2 bases; bases outside gene matches: 5. CDR3 length equals 14 residues. Germline V gene data show CDR1 as LGHNA and CDR2 as YSLEER. Written as DNA, the CDR3 is TGCGCCAGCAGCTCCGTTAGCGGGACCTACGAGCAGTACTTC. This sequence encodes CASSSVSGTYEQYF.

This CDR3 reads CASGLEGGGSEAFF. Here the CDR3 DNA reads TGTGCCAGCGGCCTTGAGGGGGGAGGCTCTGAAGCTTTCTTT. The chain employs TRBV28 and TRBJ1-1; perhaps TRBD1 as D (6 bases). This CDR3 spans 14 amino acids. Trimming pared 8 bases from V and 6 bases from J, leaving 19 bases between. In germline, CDR1 is MDHEN, CDR2 SYDVKM. The whole variable domain, remainder taken from reference TRBV28 and TRBJ1-1, is DVKVTQSSRYLVKRTGEKVFLECVQDMDHENMFWYRQDPGLGLRLIYFSYDVKMKEKGDIPEGYSVSREKKERFSLILESASTNQTSMYLCASGLEGGGSEAFFGQGTRLTVV.

Points on this clonotype: It may be a read error: a sequence one base away is much more abundant. The chain recombines TRBV5-1 with TRBJ1-6; 7 bases are a match to TRBD1. CDR3 length equals 14 residues. CDR1 and CDR2 from the germline V gene are SGHRS and YFSETQ. The CDR3 here is CASSPGQYNSPLNF. The CDR3 DNA reads as TGCGCCAGCAGCCCGGGACAGTATAATTCACCCCTCAACTTT.

This clonotype showed up just a few times. The genes are TRBV12-3 or TRBV12-4 and TRBJ2-2, with a possible D match to TRBD1 (6 bases). Trimming shortened V by 6 bases and J by 5 bases, and 16 bases separated the two germline ends. The CDR3 has 15 residues. This CDR3 reads CASRRENRATGELFF. The CDR3 DNA reads as TGTGCCAGCAGAAGGGAAAACAGGGCTACCGGGGAGCTGTTTTTT.

The table lists this clonotype with many counts. The V and J genes are TRBV6-5 and TRBJ1-2; the match to TRBD1 covers 8 bases. The CDR3 length is 12 residues. Germline CDR1 reads MNHEY; CDR2 reads SVGAGI. With 5 bases clipped from V and 10 bases from J, the junction kept 6 bases outside the gene matches. CDR3 coding DNA: TGTGCCAGCAGTCAGGGGGCGCTTGCCTACACCTTC. Protein sequence: CASSQGALAYTF.

The table lists this clonotype with many counts. Relative to the germline gene, one junction end is altered; a read error may explain this. The V and J genes are TRBV3-1 and TRBJ2-3; no firm D call. The length of the CDR3 is 13 residues. From germline, CDR1 is LGHDT and CDR2 YNNKEL (reference sequence). CDR3 DNA: TGTGCCAGCAGACAAGATACCACAGATACGCAGTATTTT. Amino acid sequence: CASRQDTTDTQYF.

A remark on this clonotype: At one of its ends the junction is not consistent with the germline gene, which may arise from a read error. The chain joins TRBV5-6 to TRBJ2-7; the D is unclear. Germline V gene sequence: CDR1 SGHDT, CDR2 YYEEEE. The CDR3 has 13 amino acids. CDR3 DNA sequence: TGTGCCATCAGCACCGGTCCCCGCTGCCCGCAGTACTTC. This codes for CAISTGPRCPQYF.